What follows are 9 T cell receptor beta chains derived from one specimen sequenced in a study of blood T cells in healthy people across ages (dated by TCRdb to the mid-2010s). The library was produced with 5' RACE. Data came from an Illumina HiSeq 2500. A second PCR of roughly 7 to 11 cycles was performed with a sample-barcoded 5' primer and a J-beta primer mix. The raw public reads went through TCRdb reprocessing: fastp at Q25, MiXCR clone calling, in-frame beta chains kept. CDR3 protein sequences are deduplicated, and each keeps its most common genes and DNA. Present in this sample are about 1.4 million distinct CDR3 sequences, 59% of which were seen just once. 5% to 7% of the sample rests with the top ten. The sequenced sample consisted of blood. The receptors were sampled from a man aged 18 to 30 in good health.

This chain uses TRBV13 with TRBJ2-5; 9 positions match TRBD1. Trimming took 3 bases from V and 0 from J; bases not matched to a gene: 2. The CDR3 covers 15 residues. Germline V gives CDR1 PRHDT, CDR2 FYEKMQ (reference sequence). The CDR3 sequence is CASSLGQGNQETQYF. The CDR3 nucleotides read TGTGCCAGCAGCTTGGGACAGGGAAACCAAGAGACCCAGTACTTC. Full variable domain (outside the CDR3, taken from reference TRBV13 and TRBJ2-5): AAGVIQSPRHLIKEKRETATLKCYPIPRHDTVYWYQQGPGQDPQFLISFYEKMQSDKGSIPDRFSAQQFSDYHSELNMSSLELGDSALYFCASSLGQGNQETQYFGPGTRLLVL.

This chain connects TRBV25-1 to TRBJ1-2, with TRBD1 as a possible D gene (5 bases). There are 12 residues in the CDR3. Germline-derived CDR1 and CDR2 are MGHDK and SYGVNS. Trimming stripped 6 bases from V and 8 bases from J, with 13 bases between. The CDR3 reads CASRTGRRGYTF. CDR3 DNA sequence: TGTGCCAGCAGAACAGGAAGGAGAGGCTACACCTTC.

The rearrangement joins TRBV5-1 to TRBJ2-7, with D uncertain. Trimming removed 0 bases at V and 4 bases at J, with 14 bases between. The CDR3 totals 15 residues. From germline, CDR1 is SGHRS and CDR2 YFSETQ. The CDR3 coding sequence is TGCGCCAGCAGCTTGGTTAAGGGCATTAAGTACGAGCAGTACTTC. Its protein is CASSLVKGIKYEQYF.

This clonotype was picked up a small number of times. The J gene is TRBJ2-7, the V gene TRBV27; D is perhaps TRBD1 (6 bases). The CDR3 runs to 13 residues. The germline V and J ends were trimmed by 3 bases and 3 bases, with 9 bases remaining between them. Germline V gives CDR1 MNHEY, CDR2 SMNVEV (reference sequence). In DNA form, the CDR3 reads TGTGCCAGCAGTTTGGGGGCTAACTACGAGCAGTACTTC. It translates to CASSLGANYEQYF.

The chain employs TRBV14 and TRBJ2-1; D is possibly TRBD1 or TRBD2 (6 bases each). CDR1 and CDR2 from the germline V gene are SGHDN and FVKESK. The CDR3 has 13 residues. Trimming pared 3 bases from V and 9 bases from J, leaving 12 bases between. The CDR3 here is CASSQTEGGEQFF. For the CDR3, the DNA is TGTGCCAGCAGCCAGACAGAGGGGGGTGAGCAGTTCTTC.

In its sample, this clonotype was seen a few times. This chain connects TRBV29-1 to TRBJ2-1, with no clear D. V was pared by 6 bases and J by 3 bases, with 15 bases between. The length of the CDR3 is 14 residues. Germline V lookup: CDR1 SQVTM, CDR2 ANQGSEA. CDR3 in amino acids: CSVGLMLLYNEQFF. CDR3 in DNA: TGCAGCGTCGGCCTTATGCTGCTCTACAATGAGCAGTTCTTC.

This chain links TRBV29-1 with TRBJ2-3, with D possibly TRBD2 on 5 matching bases. This CDR3 has 13 residues. Trimming cost V 5 bases and J 2 bases, with 11 bases left between them. Germline CDR1 reads SQVTM; CDR2 reads ANQGSEA. This CDR3 is CSVSAGATDTQYF. Written as DNA, the CDR3 is TGCAGCGTTAGCGCGGGTGCCACAGATACGCAGTATTTT.

This clonotype was picked up a small number of times. The chain recombines TRBV27 with TRBJ2-1; D is ambiguous. CDR1 MNHEY and CDR2 SMNVEV come from the germline V gene (reference sequence). CDR3 size: 11 residues. Deletions cut 4 bases from V and 8 bases from J, with 6 bases between. CDR3 nucleotides: TGTGCCAGCAGTTCCCCACATGAGCAGTTCTTC. Amino acids: CASSSPHEQFF.

The chain combines TRBV25-1 with TRBJ2-2, with D perhaps matching TRBD1 (5 bases). This CDR3 has 16 amino acids. Trimming stripped 1 base from V and 0 bases from J, with 9 bases between. Germline CDR1 MGHDK, CDR2 SYGVNS. The CDR3: CASSELGETNTGELFF. Written as DNA, the CDR3 is TGTGCCAGCAGTGAATTAGGGGAAACGAACACCGGGGAGCTGTTTTTT.